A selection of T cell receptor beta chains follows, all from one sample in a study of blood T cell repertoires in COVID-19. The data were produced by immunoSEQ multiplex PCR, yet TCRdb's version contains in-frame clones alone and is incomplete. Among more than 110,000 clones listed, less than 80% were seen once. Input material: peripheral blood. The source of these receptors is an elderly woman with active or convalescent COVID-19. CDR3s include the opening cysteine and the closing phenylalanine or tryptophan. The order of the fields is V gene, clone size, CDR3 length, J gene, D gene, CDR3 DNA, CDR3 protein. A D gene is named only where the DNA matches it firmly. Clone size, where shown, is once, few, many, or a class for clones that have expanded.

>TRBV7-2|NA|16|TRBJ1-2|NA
TGTGCCAGCAGCTTAGGCGGCGCCGGTTTTAGCTATGGCTACACCTTC
CASSLGGAGFSYGYTF
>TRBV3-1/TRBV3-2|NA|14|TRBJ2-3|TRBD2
TGTGCCAGCCGAGGGAGCGGGGTTGCAGATACGCAGTATTTT
CASRGSGVADTQYF
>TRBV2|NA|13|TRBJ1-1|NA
TGTGCCAGCAGTGAACTGTGGGGGGGAAGTGCTTTCTTT
CASSELWGGSAFF
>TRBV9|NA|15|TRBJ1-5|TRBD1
TGTGCCAGCAGCGCAACAGGGGGCAGCAATCAGCCCCAGCATTTT
CASSATGGSNQPQHF
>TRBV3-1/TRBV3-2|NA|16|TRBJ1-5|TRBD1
TGTGCCAGCAGCCAAGATGGTGCAGGGGGTGAACAGCCCCAGCATTTT
CASSQDGAGGEQPQHF
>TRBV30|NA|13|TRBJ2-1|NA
TGTGCCTGGAGTGGACAGTCCCTAGGGGAGCAGTTCTTC
CAWSGQSLGEQFF
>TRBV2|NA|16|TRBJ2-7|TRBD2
TGTGCCAGCAGTGGGGGGAGGGCATCGATAACCTACGAGCAGTACTTC
CASSGGRASITYEQYF
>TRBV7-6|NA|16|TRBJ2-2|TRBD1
TGTGCCAGCAGCTTTCAGGGGGCTATTAACACCGGGGAGCTGTTTTTT
CASSFQGAINTGELFF
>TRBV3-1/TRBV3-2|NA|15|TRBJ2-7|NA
TGTGCCAGCAGCCCCCATAAGAACAACCATTACGAGCAGTACTTC
CASSPHKNNHYEQYF
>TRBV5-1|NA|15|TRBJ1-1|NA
TGCGCCAGCAGCGGGGCGACAGCAAAGAACACTGAAGCTTTCTTT
CASSGATAKNTEAFF
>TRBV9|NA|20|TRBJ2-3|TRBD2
TGTGCCAGCAGCGTAGTCGGTAGCGGGTCGCTGATGGGCGTTCCAGATACGCAGTATTTT
CASSVVGSGSLMGVPDTQYF
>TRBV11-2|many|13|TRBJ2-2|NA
TGTGCCAGCAGCTTACAATACACCGGGGAGCTGTTTTTT
CASSLQYTGELFF
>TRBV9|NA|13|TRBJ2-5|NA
TGTGCCAGCAGCGGATACAGGCAGGAGACCCAGTACTTC
CASSGYRQETQYF
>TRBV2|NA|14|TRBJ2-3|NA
TGTGCCAGCCAACTTGAACTTAGCACAGATACGCAGTATTTT
CASQLELSTDTQYF
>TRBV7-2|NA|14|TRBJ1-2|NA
TGTGCCAGCAGCTTAGGGGGCAGGGCCTATGGCTACACCTTC
CASSLGGRAYGYTF
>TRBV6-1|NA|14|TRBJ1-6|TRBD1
TGTGCCAGCAGTGAGGGACAGGGAAACTCACCCCTCCACTTT
CASSEGQGNSPLHF
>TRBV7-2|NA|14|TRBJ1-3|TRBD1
TGTGCCAGCAGCTCCAGGGGGGTTGAAAACACCATATATTTT
CASSSRGVENTIYF
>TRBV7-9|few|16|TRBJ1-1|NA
TGTGCCAGCAGCCCTCAGCGAGGGGGGGCGAACACTGAAGCTTTCTTT
CASSPQRGGANTEAFF
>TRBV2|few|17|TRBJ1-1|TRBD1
TGTGCCAGCAGTGAGTTCGAGACAGGGGCACGGGGCACTGAAGCTTTCTTT
CASSEFETGARGTEAFF
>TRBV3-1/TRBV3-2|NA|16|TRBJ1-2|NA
TGTGCCAGCAGCCACGTTCGGGGGTTATCGAACTATGGCTACACCTTC
CASSHVRGLSNYGYTF
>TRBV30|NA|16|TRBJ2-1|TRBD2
TGTGCCTGGAGTGGGACTAGCGGGAGCTCCTACAATGAGCAGTTCTTC
CAWSGTSGSSYNEQFF
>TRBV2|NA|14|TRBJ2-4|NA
TGTGCCAGCAGTTTTTCCACTTTCAAAAACATTCAGTACTTC
CASSFSTFKNIQYF
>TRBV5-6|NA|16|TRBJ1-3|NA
TGTGCCAGCAGCTTGGTGAGGGATAGCTCTGGAAACACCATATATTTT
CASSLVRDSSGNTIYF
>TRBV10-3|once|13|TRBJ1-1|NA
TGTGCCATCCGCATGGAGGGCCGCACTGAAGCTTTCTTT
CAIRMEGRTEAFF
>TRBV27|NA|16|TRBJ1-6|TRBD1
TGTGCCAGCAGATTACATCTCCTACAGGGGGGTTCACCCCTCCACTTT
CASRLHLLQGGSPLHF
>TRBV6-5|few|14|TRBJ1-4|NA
TGTGCCAGCAGTTGGAGGGGATCTAATGAAAAACTGTTTTTT
CASSWRGSNEKLFF
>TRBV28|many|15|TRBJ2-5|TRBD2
TGTGCCAGCAGTAACCACAGCGGGACGACGGAGACCCAGTACTTC
CASSNHSGTTETQYF
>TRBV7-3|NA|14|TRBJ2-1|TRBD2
TGTGCCAGCAGCCTCTCCGGGGGGGCCAATGAGCAGTTCTTC
CASSLSGGANEQFF
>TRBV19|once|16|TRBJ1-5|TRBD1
TGTGCCAGTAGTATGGATGGGACAGGAGGGAATCAGCCCCAGCATTTT
CASSMDGTGGNQPQHF
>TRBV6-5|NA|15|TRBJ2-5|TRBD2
TGTGCCAGCAGCCGAGCGGGGGGGACCCAAGAGACCCAGTACTTC
CASSRAGGTQETQYF
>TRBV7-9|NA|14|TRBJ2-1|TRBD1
TGTGCCAGCAGCACATGGACAGGTTACAATGAGCAGTTCTTC
CASSTWTGYNEQFF
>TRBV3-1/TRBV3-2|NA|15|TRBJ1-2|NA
TGTGCCAGCAGCCAAGACGGCGGATCGATCTATGGCTACACCTTC
CASSQDGGSIYGYTF
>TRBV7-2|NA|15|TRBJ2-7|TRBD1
TGTGCCAGCAGCAACCGGGACAGGGATTCCTACGAGCAGTACTTC
CASSNRDRDSYEQYF
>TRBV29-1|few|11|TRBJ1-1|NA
TGCAGCGCGAGGGCGGGAACTGAAGCTTTCTTT
CSARAGTEAFF
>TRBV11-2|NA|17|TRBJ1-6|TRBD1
TGTGCCAGCAGCCCTTCTGCGAGGGACAGGATGAATTCACCCCTCCACTTT
CASSPSARDRMNSPLHF
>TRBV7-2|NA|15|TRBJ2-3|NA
TGTGCCAGCAGCTTAGCAACTAGCCACACAGATACGCAGTATTTT
CASSLATSHTDTQYF
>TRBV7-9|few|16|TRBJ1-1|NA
TGTGCCAGCAGCTTAGTTGGCAAATCGGGGGACACTGAAGCTTTCTTT
CASSLVGKSGDTEAFF
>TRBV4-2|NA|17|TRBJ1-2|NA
TGTGCCAGCAGTCTTGGGGCCCAGCAGGCGGCTAACTATGGCTACACCTTC
CASSLGAQQAANYGYTF
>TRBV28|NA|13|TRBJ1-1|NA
TGTGCCACCTACAGCCCGATGAACACTGAAGCTTTCTTT
CATYSPMNTEAFF
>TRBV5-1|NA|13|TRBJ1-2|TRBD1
TGCGCCAGCAGCTTGAGGACAGGATATGGCTACACCTTC
CASSLRTGYGYTF
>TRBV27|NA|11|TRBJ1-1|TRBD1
TGTGCCAGCTTACAGGGGGCGGAAGCTTTCTTT
CASLQGAEAFF
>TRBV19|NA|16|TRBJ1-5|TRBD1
TGTGCCAGTAGTCCTCTCGGACAGGTTAGCAATCAGCCCCAGCATTTT
CASSPLGQVSNQPQHF
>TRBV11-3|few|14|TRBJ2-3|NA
TGTGCCAGCAGCGACGACAGGAGGACAGATACGCAGTATTTT
CASSDDRRTDTQYF
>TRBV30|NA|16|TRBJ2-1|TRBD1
TGTGCCTGGAGGGCCCGGGACAGAGACTCTTACAATGAGCAGTTCTTC
CAWRARDRDSYNEQFF